This TCR beta chain was recovered during a study of technical replicates of blood from a handful of donors. The table came from immunoSEQ multiplex PCR; TCRdb's copy has only in-frame clones and leaves some out. The data contain about 16,000 clones, more than 75% of them singletons. The ends lost 6 bases at V and 2 bases at J; junction bases unmatched: 3. This CDR3 region has 15 residues. The V gene's germline CDR1 is SGHAT and CDR2 FQNNGV. V is TRBV11-2 and J is TRBJ2-7; 14 bases align to TRBD2. Sequenced input: PBMCs. The receptor was derived from a human donor in good health. DNA for the CDR3: TGTGCCAGCAGGGGACTAGCGGGAGTCCCCTACGAGCAGTACTTC. Amino acids: CASRGLAGVPYEQYF.